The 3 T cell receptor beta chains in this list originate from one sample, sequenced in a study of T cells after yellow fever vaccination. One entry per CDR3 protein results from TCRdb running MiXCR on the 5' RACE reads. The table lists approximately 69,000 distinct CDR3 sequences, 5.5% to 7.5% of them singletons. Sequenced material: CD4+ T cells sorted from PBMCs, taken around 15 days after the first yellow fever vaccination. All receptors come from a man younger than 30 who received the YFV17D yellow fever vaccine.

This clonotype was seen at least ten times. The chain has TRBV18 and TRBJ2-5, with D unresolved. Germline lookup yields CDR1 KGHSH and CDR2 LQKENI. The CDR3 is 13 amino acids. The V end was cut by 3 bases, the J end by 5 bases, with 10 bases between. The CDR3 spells CASSPRRRETQYF. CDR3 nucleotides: TGTGCCAGCTCACCCCGTCGTCGTGAGACCCAGTACTTC.

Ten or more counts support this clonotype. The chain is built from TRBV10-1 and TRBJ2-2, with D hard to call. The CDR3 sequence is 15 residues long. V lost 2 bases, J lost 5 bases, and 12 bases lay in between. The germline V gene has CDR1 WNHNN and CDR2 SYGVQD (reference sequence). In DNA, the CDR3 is TGCGCCAGCAGTGAGCAAAAAGGCATGACCGGGGAGCTGTTTTTT. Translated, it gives CASSEQKGMTGELFF.

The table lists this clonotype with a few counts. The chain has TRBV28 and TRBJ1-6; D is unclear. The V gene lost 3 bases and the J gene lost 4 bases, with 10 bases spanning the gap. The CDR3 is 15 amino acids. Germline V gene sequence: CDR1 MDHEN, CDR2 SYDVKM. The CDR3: CASSLTTGYNSPLHF. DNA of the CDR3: TGTGCCAGCAGTTTGACAACGGGGTATAATTCACCCCTCCACTTT.